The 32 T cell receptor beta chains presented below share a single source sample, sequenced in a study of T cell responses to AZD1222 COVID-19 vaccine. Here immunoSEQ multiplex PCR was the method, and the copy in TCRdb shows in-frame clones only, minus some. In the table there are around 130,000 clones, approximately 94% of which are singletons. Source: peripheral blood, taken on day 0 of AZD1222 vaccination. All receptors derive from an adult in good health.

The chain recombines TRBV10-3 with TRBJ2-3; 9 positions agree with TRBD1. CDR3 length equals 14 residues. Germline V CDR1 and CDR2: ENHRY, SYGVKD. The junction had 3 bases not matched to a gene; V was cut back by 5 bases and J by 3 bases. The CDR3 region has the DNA TGTGCCATCAGTCAAGGACAGGGGACAGATACGCAGTATTTT. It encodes CAISQGQGTDTQYF.

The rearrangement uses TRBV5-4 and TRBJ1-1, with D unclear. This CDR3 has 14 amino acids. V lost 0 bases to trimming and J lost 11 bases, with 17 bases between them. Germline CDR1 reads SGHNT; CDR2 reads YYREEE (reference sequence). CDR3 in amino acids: CASSLGLVKTEAFF. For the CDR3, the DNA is TGTGCCAGCAGCTTGGGTTTAGTTAAAACCGAGGCTTTCTTT.

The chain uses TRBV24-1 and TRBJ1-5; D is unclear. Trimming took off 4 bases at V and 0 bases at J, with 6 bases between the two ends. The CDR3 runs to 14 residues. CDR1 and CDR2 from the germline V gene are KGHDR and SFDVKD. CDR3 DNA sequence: TGTGCCACCAGTGACAGATATAGCAATCAGCCCCAGCATTTT. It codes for CATSDRYSNQPQHF.

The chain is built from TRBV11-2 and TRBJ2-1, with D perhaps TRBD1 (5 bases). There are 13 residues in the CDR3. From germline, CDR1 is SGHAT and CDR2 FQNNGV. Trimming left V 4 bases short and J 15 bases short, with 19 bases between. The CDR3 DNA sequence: TGTGCCAGCAGCTCCGGGCAGGGTCTTGGAACGTTCTTC. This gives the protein CASSSGQGLGTFF.

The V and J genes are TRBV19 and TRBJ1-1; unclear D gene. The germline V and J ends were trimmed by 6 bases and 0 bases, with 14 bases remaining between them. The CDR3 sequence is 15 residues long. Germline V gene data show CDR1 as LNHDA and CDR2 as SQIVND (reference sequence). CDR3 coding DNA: TGTGCCAGTAGACCAGAGACAAGAATGAACACTGAAGCTTTCTTT. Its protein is CASRPETRMNTEAFF.

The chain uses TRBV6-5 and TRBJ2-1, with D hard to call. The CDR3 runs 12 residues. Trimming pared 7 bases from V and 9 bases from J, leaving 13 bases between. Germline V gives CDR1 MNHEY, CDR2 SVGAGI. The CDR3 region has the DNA TGTGCCAGCACCCCCAACGGGTTTGAGCAGTTCTTC. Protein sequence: CASTPNGFEQFF.

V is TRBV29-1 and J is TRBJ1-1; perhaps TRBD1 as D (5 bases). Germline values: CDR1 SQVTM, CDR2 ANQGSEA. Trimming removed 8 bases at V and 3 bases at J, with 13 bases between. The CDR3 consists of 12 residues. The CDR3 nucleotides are TGCAGCACAAGGGGAGACTACACTGAAGCTTTCTTT. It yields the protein CSTRGDYTEAFF.

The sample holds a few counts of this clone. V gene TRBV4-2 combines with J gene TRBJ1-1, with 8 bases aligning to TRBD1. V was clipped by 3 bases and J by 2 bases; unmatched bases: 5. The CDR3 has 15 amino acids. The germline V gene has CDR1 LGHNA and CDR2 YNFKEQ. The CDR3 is CASSQEGQANTEAFF. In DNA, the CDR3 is TGTGCCAGCAGCCAGGAGGGACAGGCTAACACTGAAGCTTTCTTT.

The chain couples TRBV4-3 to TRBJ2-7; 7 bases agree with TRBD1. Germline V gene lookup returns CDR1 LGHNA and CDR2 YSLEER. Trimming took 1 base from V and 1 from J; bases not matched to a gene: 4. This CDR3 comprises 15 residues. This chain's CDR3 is CASSQGQGESYEQYF. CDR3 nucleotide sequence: TGCGCCAGCAGCCAAGGGCAGGGGGAATCCTACGAGCAGTACTTC.

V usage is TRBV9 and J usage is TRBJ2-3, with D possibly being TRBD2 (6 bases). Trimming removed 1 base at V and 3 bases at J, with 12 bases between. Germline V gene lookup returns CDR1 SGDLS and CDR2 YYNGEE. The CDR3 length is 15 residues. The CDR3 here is CASSVLSGGTDTQYF. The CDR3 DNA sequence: TGTGCCAGCAGCGTACTTAGCGGCGGGACAGATACGCAGTATTTT.

CDR3 bases: TGTGCCAGCAGTGCTTCCCAAATGACAGCTAGCACAGATACGCAGTATTTT. Its protein product is CASSASQMTASTDTQYF. This chain joins TRBV6-1 and TRBJ2-3, with D possibly matching TRBD1 (5 bases). This CDR3 has 17 residues. Trimming pared 4 bases from V and 0 bases from J, leaving 17 bases between. The germline gives CDR1 MNHNS, CDR2 SASEGT.

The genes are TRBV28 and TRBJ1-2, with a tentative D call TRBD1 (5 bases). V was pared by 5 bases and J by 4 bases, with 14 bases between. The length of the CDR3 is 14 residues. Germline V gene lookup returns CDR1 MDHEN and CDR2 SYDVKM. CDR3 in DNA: TGTGCCAGCAGTCCCTTGACAGAAATCTATGGCTACACCTTC. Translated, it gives CASSPLTEIYGYTF.

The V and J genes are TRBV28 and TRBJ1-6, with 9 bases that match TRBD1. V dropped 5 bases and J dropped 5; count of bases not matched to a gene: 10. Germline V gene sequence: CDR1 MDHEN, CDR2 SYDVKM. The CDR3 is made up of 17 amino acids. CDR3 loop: CASSLTGGVSNNSPLHF. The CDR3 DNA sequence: TGTGCCAGCAGTCTCACAGGGGGCGTTTCGAATAATTCACCCCTCCACTTT.

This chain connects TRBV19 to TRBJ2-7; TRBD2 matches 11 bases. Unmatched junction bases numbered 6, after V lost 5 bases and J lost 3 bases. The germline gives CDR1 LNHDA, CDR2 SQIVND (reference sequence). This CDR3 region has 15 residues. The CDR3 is CASSPRGLAGYEQYF. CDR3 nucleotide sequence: TGTGCCAGTAGTCCCCGAGGACTAGCGGGCTACGAGCAGTACTTC.

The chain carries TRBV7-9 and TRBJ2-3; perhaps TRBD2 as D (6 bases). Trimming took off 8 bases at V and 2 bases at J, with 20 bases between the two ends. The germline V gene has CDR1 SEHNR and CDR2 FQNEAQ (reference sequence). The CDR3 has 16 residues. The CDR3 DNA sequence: TGTGCCAGCGGCGGGGCAGCCATTTCTTACACAGATACGCAGTATTTT. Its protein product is CASGGAAISYTDTQYF.

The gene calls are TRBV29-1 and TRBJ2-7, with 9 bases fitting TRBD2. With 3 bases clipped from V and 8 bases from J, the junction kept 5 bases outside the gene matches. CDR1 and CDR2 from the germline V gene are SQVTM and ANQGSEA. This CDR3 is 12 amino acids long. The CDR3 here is CSVDPSGTQQYF. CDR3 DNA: TGCAGCGTTGACCCTAGCGGGACCCAGCAGTACTTC.

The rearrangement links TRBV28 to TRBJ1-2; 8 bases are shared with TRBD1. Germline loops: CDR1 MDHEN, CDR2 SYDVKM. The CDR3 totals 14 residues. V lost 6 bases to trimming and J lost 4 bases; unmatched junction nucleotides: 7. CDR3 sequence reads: CASRPDRGFYGYTF. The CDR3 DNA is TGTGCCAGCAGACCCGACAGGGGATTCTATGGCTACACCTTC.

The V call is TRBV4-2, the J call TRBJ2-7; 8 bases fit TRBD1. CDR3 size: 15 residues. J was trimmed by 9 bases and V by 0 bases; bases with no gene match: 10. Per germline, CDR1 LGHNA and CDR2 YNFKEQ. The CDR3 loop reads CASSQDLQGEPGQYF. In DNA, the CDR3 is TGTGCCAGCAGCCAAGATTTACAGGGGGAGCCTGGGCAGTACTTC.

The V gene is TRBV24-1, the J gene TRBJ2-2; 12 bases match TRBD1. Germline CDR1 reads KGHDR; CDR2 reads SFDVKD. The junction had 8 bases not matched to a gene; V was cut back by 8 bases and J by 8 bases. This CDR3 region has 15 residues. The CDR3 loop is CATKSGQGARGELFF. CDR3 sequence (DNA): TGTGCCACCAAGTCGGGACAGGGGGCGAGAGGGGAGCTGTTTTTT.

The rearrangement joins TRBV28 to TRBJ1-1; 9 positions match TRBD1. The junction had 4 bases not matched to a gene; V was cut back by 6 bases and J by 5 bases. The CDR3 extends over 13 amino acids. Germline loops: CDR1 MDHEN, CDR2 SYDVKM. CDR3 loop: CASSGQGRTEAFF. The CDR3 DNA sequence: TGTGCCAGCAGCGGACAGGGGAGGACTGAAGCTTTCTTT.

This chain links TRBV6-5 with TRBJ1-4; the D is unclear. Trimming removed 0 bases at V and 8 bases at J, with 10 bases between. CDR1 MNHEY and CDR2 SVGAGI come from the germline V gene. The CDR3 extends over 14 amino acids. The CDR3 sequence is CASSYSYRVEKLFF. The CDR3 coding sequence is TGTGCCAGCAGTTACTCATACCGGGTAGAAAAACTGTTTTTT.

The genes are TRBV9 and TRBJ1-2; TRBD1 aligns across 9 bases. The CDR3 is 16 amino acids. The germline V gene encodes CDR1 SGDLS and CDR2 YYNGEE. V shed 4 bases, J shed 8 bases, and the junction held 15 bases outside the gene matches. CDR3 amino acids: CASSPRDRALESGYTF. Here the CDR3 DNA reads TGTGCCAGCAGCCCCCGGGACAGGGCACTAGAATCGGGCTACACCTTC.

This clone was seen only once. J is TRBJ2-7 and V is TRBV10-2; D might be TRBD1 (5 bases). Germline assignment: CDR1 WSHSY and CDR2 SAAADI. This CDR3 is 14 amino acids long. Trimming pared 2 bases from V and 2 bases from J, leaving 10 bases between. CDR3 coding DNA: TGCGCCAGCAGTGAGATGGGGCGTCCCTACGAGCAGTACTTC. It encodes CASSEMGRPYEQYF.

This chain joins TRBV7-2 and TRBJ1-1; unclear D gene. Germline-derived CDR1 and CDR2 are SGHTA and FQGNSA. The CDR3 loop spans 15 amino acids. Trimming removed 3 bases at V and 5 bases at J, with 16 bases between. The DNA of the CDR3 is TGTGCCAGCAGCTTCTTTTTAGGGTGGAGGACTGAAGCTTTCTTT. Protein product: CASSFFLGWRTEAFF.

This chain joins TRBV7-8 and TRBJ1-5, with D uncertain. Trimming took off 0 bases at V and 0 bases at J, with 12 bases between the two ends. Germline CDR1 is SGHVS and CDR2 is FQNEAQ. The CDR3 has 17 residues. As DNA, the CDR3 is TGTGCCAGCAGCTTAGCGCCCCGACAACCTAGCAATCAGCCCCAGCATTTT. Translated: CASSLAPRQPSNQPQHF.

The CDR3, as DNA: TGTGCCAGCAGGCAGTACACCGGGGAGCTGTTTTTT. It translates to CASRQYTGELFF. The gene calls are TRBV27 and TRBJ2-2, with D unresolved. Deletions cut 6 bases from V and 3 bases from J, with 5 bases between. This CDR3 is 12 amino acids long. Germline values: CDR1 MNHEY, CDR2 SMNVEV (reference sequence).

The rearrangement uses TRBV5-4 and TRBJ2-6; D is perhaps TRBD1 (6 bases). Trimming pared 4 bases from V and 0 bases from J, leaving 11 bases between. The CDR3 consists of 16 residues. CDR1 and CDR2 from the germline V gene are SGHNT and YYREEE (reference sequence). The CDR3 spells CASSRGTDSGANVLTF. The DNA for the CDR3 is TGTGCCAGCAGCAGGGGGACGGACTCTGGGGCCAACGTCCTGACTTTC.

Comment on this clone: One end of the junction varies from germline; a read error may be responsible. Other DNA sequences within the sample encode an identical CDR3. CDR3 protein: CASSIGNQPQHF. The CDR3, as DNA: TGTGCCAGTAGCATAGGAAATCAGCCCCAGCATTTT. The chain joins TRBV19 to TRBJ1-5, with D unresolved. Germline V gene data show CDR1 as LNHDA and CDR2 as SQIVND (reference sequence). CDR3 length equals 12 residues.

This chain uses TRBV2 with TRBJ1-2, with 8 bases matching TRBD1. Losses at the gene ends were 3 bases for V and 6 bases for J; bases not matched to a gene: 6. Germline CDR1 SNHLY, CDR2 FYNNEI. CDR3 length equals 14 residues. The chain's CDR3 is CASSELTGEDGYTF. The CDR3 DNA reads TGTGCCAGCAGTGAGCTGACAGGGGAAGATGGCTACACCTTC.

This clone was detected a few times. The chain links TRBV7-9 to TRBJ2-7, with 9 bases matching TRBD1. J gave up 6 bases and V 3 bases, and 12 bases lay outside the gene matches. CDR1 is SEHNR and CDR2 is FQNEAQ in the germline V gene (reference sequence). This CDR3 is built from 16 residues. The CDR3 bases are TGTGCCAGCAGCTTTGGCGCCGGGACAGGGATTCGCGAGCAGTACTTC. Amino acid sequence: CASSFGAGTGIREQYF.

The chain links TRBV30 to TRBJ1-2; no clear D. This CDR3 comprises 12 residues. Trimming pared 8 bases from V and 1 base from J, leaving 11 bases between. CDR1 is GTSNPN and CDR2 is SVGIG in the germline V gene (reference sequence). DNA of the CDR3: TGTGCCCGCTTAGTGGTTAACTATGGCTACACCTTC. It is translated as CARLVVNYGYTF.

DNA of the CDR3: TGTGCCAGTACGGACTTAAGTACAGGGGGCAGGACCGGGGAGCTGTTTTTT. Translation gives CASTDLSTGGRTGELFF. The chain combines TRBV19 with TRBJ2-2; 9 bases are shared with TRBD1. This CDR3 contains 17 residues. Germline V lookup: CDR1 LNHDA, CDR2 SQIVND (reference sequence). V lost 7 bases, J lost 5 bases, and 14 bases stayed unmatched.